A selection of T cell receptor beta chains follows, all from one sample in a study of shared clonotypes between healthy human individuals. Clones were sequenced by immunoSEQ multiplex PCR, and TCRdb holds only the in-frame ones, with some missing. The repertoire includes 2 million to 2.5 million clones, 80% to 95% of them detected once, and approximately 0.39% sits in the top ten. The specimen was naive CD4+ T cells from PBMCs. These receptors originate from a man younger than 35 in good health. Some clones in this sample may be carry-over from other donors' samples. Each CDR3 is given with its conserved first and last residue. A D gene is named only where the DNA matches it firmly. Rows may omit the clone size; those that give it use once, few, many or a size class.

>.|TRBJ1-2|.|TRBV5-4
TGTGCCAGCAGCTTAGGGGGGAACTATGGCTACACCTTC
CASSLGGNYGYTF
>.|TRBJ2-1|once|TRBV7-3
TGTGCCAGCAGCTTAGGGGCAGGGAATGAGCAGTTCTTC
CASSLGAGNEQFF
>.|TRBJ2-3|.|TRBV9
TGTGCCAGCAGCGTAGCGAGGAGGGGTACGCAGTATTTT
CASSVARRGTQYF
>.|TRBJ2-3|.|TRBV5-1
TGCGCCAGCAGCTTGACAGGGATGGAAGATACGCAGTATTTT
CASSLTGMEDTQYF
>.|TRBJ1-2|.|TRBV28
.
CASTLGTWGANYGYTF
>.|TRBJ1-5|.|TRBV19
TGTGCCACCTCGAATGGGTTGTATAGCAATCAGCCCCAGCATTTT
CATSNGLYSNQPQHF
>.|TRBJ1-5|.|TRBV7-3
TGTGCCAGCAGCTTAGTGCTGGGACCGAATCAGCCCCAGCATTTT
CASSLVLGPNQPQHF
>.|TRBJ1-4|.|TRBV27
TGTGCCAGCAGTTTACTGTGGGGTGAAAAACTGTTTTTT
CASSLLWGEKLFF
>TRBD1|TRBJ1-2|.|TRBV15
TGTGCCACCAGCAGAGGACAGGGCCGGGAGTATGGCTACACCTTC
CATSRGQGREYGYTF
>TRBD2|TRBJ2-1|few|TRBV7-3
TGTGCCAGCAGCTTAATCGGGACTAGCGGGAATGAGCAGTTCTTC
CASSLIGTSGNEQFF
>.|TRBJ2-7|.|TRBV21-1
TGTGCCAGCAGCAAAGCGCGTCGTACTGGGCATCGCTGGGTGCAGTACTTC
CASSKARRTGHRWVQYF
>TRBD1|TRBJ1-5|.|TRBV2
TGTGCCAGCAGTGACAGGGGGAGACAGCCCCAGCATTTT
CASSDRGRQPQHF
>TRBD1|TRBJ1-1|once|TRBV2
TGTGCCAGCAGTAAATGGACAGGGGGCGGGATAAGGACTGAAGCTTTCTTT
CASSKWTGGGIRTEAFF
>.|TRBJ2-1|.|TRBV28
TGTGCCAGCAGTTTTGTTCAGAAACGGGGCAATGAGCAGTTCTTC
CASSFVQKRGNEQFF
>.|TRBJ1-4|.|TRBV19
TGTGCCAGTAGAAGATATACCGGGGCCTCTAATGAAAAACTGTTTTTT
CASRRYTGASNEKLFF
>TRBD1|TRBJ2-7|.|TRBV9
TGTGCCAGCAGCGCGACCGGGACAGGAAGGGAGCAGTACTTC
CASSATGTGREQYF
>.|TRBJ2-3|.|TRBV5-8
TGTGCCAGCAGCTTGGGCGGGGTTCGCACAGATACGCAGTATTTT
CASSLGGVRTDTQYF
>.|TRBJ1-4|.|TRBV13
TGTGCCAGCAGCTTAGGCCGGCGTAATGAAAAACTGTTTTTT
CASSLGRRNEKLFF
>.|TRBJ1-3|.|TRBV5-1
TGCGCCAGCAGCTTTCGTGGCAGCTCTGGAAACACCATATATTTT
CASSFRGSSGNTIYF
>.|TRBJ1-4|.|TRBV7-6
TGTGCCAGCAGCTTAACTGCAACTAATGAAAAACTGTTTTTT
CASSLTATNEKLFF
>.|TRBJ1-2|.|TRBV9
TGTGCCAGCAGCGTAGTCTCGGGCTATGGCTACACCTTC
CASSVVSGYGYTF
>.|TRBJ1-2|.|TRBV4-1
TGCGCCAGCAGCCAACTTTCTGCGGAGGGGGTCCGGGGCTACACCTTC
CASSQLSAEGVRGYTF
>.|TRBJ2-3|.|TRBV5-1
TGCGCCAGCAGCCTGGACCCAGGGACAGATACGCAGTATTTT
CASSLDPGTDTQYF
>TRBD1|TRBJ2-3|.|TRBV5-5
TGTGCCAGCAGCTTGGGTGACAGGGGGCTGTATACGCAGTATTTT
CASSLGDRGLYTQYF
>.|TRBJ1-5|.|TRBV28
TGTGCCAGCACTCTTCAGTCGGGCTTAGGCAATCAGCCCCAGCATTTT
CASTLQSGLGNQPQHF
>.|TRBJ2-7|.|TRBV11-3
TGTGCCAGCAGCTTTGGACGCGCCTACGAGCAGTACTTC
CASSFGRAYEQYF
>TRBD1|TRBJ2-7|.|TRBV28
TGTGCCAGCAGTTCTCCCACAGGGGGCCGTAGGGAGCAGTACTTC
CASSSPTGGRREQYF
>.|TRBJ1-4|.|TRBV27
TGTGCCAGCAGTAGGCTTGGGGGTGTGCGGGAAAAACTGTTTTTT
CASSRLGGVREKLFF
>.|TRBJ2-1|.|TRBV19
TGTGCCAGTAGTATCTTAGGAGGAAATGAGCAGTTCTTC
CASSILGGNEQFF
>.|TRBJ2-7|.|TRBV5-1
TGCGCCACCCAGCCCGGGGGGACAGGTGCCTACGAGCAGTACTTC
CATQPGGTGAYEQYF
>.|TRBJ2-5|.|TRBV28
TGTGCCAGCAGTTTACCCACTTCGAGGGGAGAGACCCAGTACTTC
CASSLPTSRGETQYF
>.|TRBJ2-7|.|TRBV7-9
TGTGCCAGCAGCTTAGCCCCCAGTCCTGTTTTCTTC
CASSLAPSPVFF